This TCR beta chain is drawn from a study of HIV-infected patients and healthy controls. The V gene's germline CDR1 is SGHTA and CDR2 FQGTGA. The length of the CDR3 is 18 residues. V gave up 0 bases and J gave up 2 bases; unmatched junction bases: 7. Study results and caveats: Only sixteen HIV-infected individuals were processed, a major limit on how widely findings apply. Significantly higher mean Gini indices appeared in HIV-infected repertoires, possibly reflecting oligoclonality.

This clonotype was counted many times. Its matching antigen is unknown. This beta chain appears as a stray read in a library generated for alpha chains; its size is not informative. Follow-up blood was drawn about 14 weeks, roughly three months, after antiretroviral therapy began. The repertoire came from unfractionated whole blood and reflected all unsorted peripheral T cells. cDNA was made from about 500 ng RNA using alpha and beta constant primers. Alpha and beta chain libraries were made separately by chain-specific third strand synthesis with multiplexing indices. TCRdb reanalysed the 5' RACE reads using MiXCR and keeps one entry per CDR3 protein. The repertoire holds roughly 7,400 distinct CDR3 sequences, with roughly 6.8% as singletons.

The chain uses TRBV7-3 and TRBJ2-1, with 10 bases lining up with TRBD1. The specimen comprised blood, sampled during antiretroviral therapy. This TCR came from an adult with HIV infection. The CDR3 nucleotides are TGTGCCAGCAGCTTAACGCCGACAGGGGGCGGCCCCTACAATGAGCAGTTCTTC. It translates to CASSLTPTGGGPYNEQFF.